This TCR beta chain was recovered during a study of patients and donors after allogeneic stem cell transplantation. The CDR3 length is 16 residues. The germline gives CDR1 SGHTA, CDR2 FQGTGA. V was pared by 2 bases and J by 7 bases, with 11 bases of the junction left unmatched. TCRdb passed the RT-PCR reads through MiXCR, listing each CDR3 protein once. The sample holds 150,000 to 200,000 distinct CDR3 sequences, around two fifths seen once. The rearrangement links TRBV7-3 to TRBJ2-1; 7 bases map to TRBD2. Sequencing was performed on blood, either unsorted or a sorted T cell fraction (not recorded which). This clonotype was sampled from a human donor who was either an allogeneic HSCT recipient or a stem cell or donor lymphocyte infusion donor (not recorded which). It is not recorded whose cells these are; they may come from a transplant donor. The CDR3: CASSLVGGSVGNEQFF. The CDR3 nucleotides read TGTGCCAGCAGCTTAGTAGGCGGGAGCGTAGGTAATGAGCAGTTCTTC.